This TCR beta chain came from a study of cytomegalovirus exposure and HLA in healthy donors. Germline lookup yields CDR1 SGHTA and CDR2 FQGTGA. V was cut by 4 bases and J by 6 bases, with 12 bases left in between. The CDR3 length is 14 residues. Primers for the PCR totalled 60 Vbeta and 13 Jbeta. Sequencing was performed with immunoSEQ multiplex PCR; in TCRdb, only in-frame clones are kept and a portion is missing. The sample totals over 100,000 clones; its top ten clones hold about 1.7%. The chain links TRBV7-3 to TRBJ2-2, with no clear D. The sequence came from a man between 18 and 35 years old in good health and CMV-seronegative. Material: PBMCs. The CDR3 bases are TGTGCCAGCAGCTCACAACGAGAGGCCGGGGAGCTGTTTTTT. Its protein product is CASSSQREAGELFF. Complete variable domain (other parts from reference TRBV7-3 and TRBJ2-2): GAGVSQTPSNKVTEKGKYVELRCDPISGHTALYWYRQSLGQGPEFLIYFQGTGAADDSGLPNDRFFAVRPEGSVSTLKIQRTERGDSAVYLCASSSQREAGELFFGEGSRLTVL.